The entry that follows covers one TCR beta chain sequence. As yet, its antigen is unknown. This sample stems from a study of post-analysis software for immune sequencing data. Germline values: CDR1 SEHNR, CDR2 FQNEAQ (reference sequence). The J segment lost 7 bases and the V segment lost 0 bases, leaving 10 bases of the junction unmatched. This CDR3 has 16 residues. Findings and caveats of the study: When compared against controls, multiple sclerosis patients showed significantly lower normalized Chao1 diversity. Compared with controls, patients had more of about five TRBV segments, including TRBV5-6, TRBV5-1 and TRBV20-1.

TCR beta libraries were prepared from cDNA with unique molecular identifiers. TCRdb re-called the PCR reads with MiXCR, one entry per CDR3 protein. The sample contains hundreds of thousands of distinct CDR3 sequences, roughly three fifths of which appear only once. This chain connects TRBV7-9 to TRBJ2-7; 9 nucleotides agree with TRBD2. The receptor comes from a girl aged 2-10 years with multiple sclerosis. The sample was blood. The DNA for the CDR3 is TGTGCCAGCAGCTTAGCGGGCTTAGCGGGAGTTGGGGAGCAGTACTTC. It yields the protein CASSLAGLAGVGEQYF.